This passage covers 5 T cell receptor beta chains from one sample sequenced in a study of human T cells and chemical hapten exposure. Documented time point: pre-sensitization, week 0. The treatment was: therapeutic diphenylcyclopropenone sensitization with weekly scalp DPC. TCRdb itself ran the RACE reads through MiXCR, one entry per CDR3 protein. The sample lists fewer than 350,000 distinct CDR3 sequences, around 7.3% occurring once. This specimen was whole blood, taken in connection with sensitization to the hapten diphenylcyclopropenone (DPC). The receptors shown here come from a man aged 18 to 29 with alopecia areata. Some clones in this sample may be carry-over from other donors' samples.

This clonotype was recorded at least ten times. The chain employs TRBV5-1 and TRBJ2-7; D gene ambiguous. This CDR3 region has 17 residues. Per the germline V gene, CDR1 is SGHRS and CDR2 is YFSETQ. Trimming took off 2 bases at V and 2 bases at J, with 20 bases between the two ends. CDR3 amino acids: CASSLLPRKRQPYEQYF. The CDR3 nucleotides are TGCGCCAGCAGCTTACTTCCTCGAAAGAGGCAGCCCTACGAGCAGTACTTC.

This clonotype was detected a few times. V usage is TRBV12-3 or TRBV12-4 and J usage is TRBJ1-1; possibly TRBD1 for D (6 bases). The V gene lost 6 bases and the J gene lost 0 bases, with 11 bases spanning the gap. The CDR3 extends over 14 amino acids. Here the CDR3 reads CASSRTVMNTEAFF. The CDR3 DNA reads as TGTGCCAGCAGCAGGACAGTGATGAACACTGAAGCTTTCTTT.

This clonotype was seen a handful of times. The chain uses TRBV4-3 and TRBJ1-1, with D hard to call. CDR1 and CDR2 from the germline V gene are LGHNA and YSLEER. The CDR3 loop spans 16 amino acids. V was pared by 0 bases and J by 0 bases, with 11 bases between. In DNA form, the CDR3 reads TGCGCCAGCAGCCAAGATATAACCGCCATGAACACTGAAGCTTTCTTT. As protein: CASSQDITAMNTEAFF.

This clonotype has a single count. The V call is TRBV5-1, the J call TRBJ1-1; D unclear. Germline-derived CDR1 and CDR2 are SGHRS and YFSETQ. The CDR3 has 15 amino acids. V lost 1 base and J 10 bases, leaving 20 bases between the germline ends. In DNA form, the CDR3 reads TGCGCCAGCAGCTTGCTAGGCAGTACGGGATCTGGAGCTTTCTTT. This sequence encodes CASSLLGSTGSGAFF.

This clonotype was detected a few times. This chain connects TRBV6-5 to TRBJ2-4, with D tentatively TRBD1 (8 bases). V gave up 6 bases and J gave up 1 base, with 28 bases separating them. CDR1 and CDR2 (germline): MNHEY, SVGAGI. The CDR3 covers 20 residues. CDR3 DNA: TGTGCCAGCAGCGATCGACAGCGGGGACAGGTTTTATTCGCCAAAAACATTCAGTACTTC. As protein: CASSDRQRGQVLFAKNIQYF.